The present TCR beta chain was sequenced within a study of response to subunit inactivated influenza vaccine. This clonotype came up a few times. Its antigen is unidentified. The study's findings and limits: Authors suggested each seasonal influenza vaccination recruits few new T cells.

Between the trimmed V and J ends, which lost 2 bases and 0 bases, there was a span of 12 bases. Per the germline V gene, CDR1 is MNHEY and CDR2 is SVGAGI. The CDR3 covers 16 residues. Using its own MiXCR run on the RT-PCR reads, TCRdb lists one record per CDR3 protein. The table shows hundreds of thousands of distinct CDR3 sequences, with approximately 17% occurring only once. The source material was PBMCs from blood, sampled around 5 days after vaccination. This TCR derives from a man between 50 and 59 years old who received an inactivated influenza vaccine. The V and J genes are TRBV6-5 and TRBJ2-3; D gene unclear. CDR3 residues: CASSYAERFSTDTQYF. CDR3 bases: TGTGCCAGCAGTTACGCCGAGCGATTTAGCACAGATACGCAGTATTTT.